This T cell receptor (beta chain) emerged from a study of blood T cell repertoires in COVID-19. V lost 4 bases to trimming and J lost 3 bases; unmatched junction nucleotides: 4. The CDR3 runs 14 residues. Germline-derived CDR1 and CDR2 are LNHDA and SQIVND (reference sequence). Under the authors' procedure: Estimation of nucleated cell counts relied on the amplification of reference gene primers. The data were produced by immunoSEQ multiplex PCR, yet TCRdb's version contains in-frame clones alone and is incomplete. V and J calls and clone size are those listed in that table; D and trimming were worked out from the DNA. The sample lists some 50,000 clones, more than 85% occurring once. Those enrolled in Seattle joined during active infection and were followed longitudinally afterward.

V usage is TRBV19 and J usage is TRBJ2-7; 9 nucleotides align to TRBD1. This sequence originates from a man aged 55 to 70 with COVID-19, enrolled during active disease. Material: peripheral blood. CDR3 sequence: CASSTMTGGYEQYF. DNA for the CDR3: TGTGCCAGTAGTACCATGACAGGGGGCTACGAGCAGTACTTC.